Listed here are 16 T cell receptor beta chains from one sample, sequenced in a study of tumor and adjacent non-tumor tissue in lung cancer. A modified ARM-PCR protocol with three rounds of nested PCR amplified TCRbeta. TCRdb ran MiXCR on the multiplex PCR reads and lists one entry per CDR3 protein. The sample has roughly 140,000 distinct CDR3 sequences, roughly 66% seen once; the top ten hold about 20%. RNA was extracted from bulk tissue without any cell sorting. What was sequenced was lung tumor tissue. These TCRs come from a man aged 60 to 75 with small cell lung cancer.

Comments on this clonotype: This could be a read error, since a much larger clone is one nucleotide away. The chain combines TRBV19 with TRBJ2-1, with 8 positions matching TRBD2. The CDR3 covers 16 residues. The J segment lost 3 bases and the V segment lost 5 bases, leaving 9 bases of the junction unmatched. Germline V gene sequence: CDR1 LNHDA, CDR2 SQIVND (reference sequence). The CDR3 here is CASSYPETSVYNEQFF. CDR3 DNA: TGTGCCAGTAGTTACCCTGAGACTAGCGTCTACAATGAGCAGTTCTTC.

This clonotype was seen at least ten times. The V gene is TRBV4-1, the J gene TRBJ2-2; D not resolved. V was shortened by 4 bases and J by 7 bases, with 7 bases between the two germline ends. Germline V gene sequence: CDR1 MGHRA, CDR2 YSYEKL. The CDR3 totals 12 residues. The CDR3 is CASSRNNGELFF. CDR3 in DNA: TGCGCCAGCAGCCGAAATAACGGGGAGCTGTTTTTT.

V is TRBV20-1 and J is TRBJ2-7; 11 bases fit TRBD2. CDR1 and CDR2 from the germline V gene are DFQATT and SNEGSKA (reference sequence). This CDR3 contains 19 residues. V lost 4 bases, J lost 0 bases, and 17 bases stayed unmatched. CDR3 residues: CSATCVRTSGPLFSYEQYF. Here the CDR3 DNA reads TGCAGTGCTACATGTGTAAGGACTAGCGGGCCGTTATTCTCCTACGAGCAGTACTTC.

This clonotype was counted ten times or more. The chain links TRBV11-3 to TRBJ2-2; D remains unclear. V was pared by 8 bases and J by 1 base, with 11 bases between. The CDR3 has 14 amino acids. Per germline, CDR1 SGHNT and CDR2 YENEEA. The CDR3 nucleotides read TGTGCCAGCTCTCGAACAGAGAACACCGGGGAGCTGTTTTTT. Residues: CASSRTENTGELFF.

Comment on this clonotype: A read error may produce the germline difference seen at one junction end. This chain uses TRBV11-2 with TRBJ1-6; 10 bases are a match to TRBD1. The CDR3 has 17 residues. Germline V gene data show CDR1 as SGHAT and CDR2 as FQNNGV. In DNA, the CDR3 is TGTGCCAGTAGCTTTGCGGCCGGACAGGGGGTATATTCACTCCTCCACTTT. Translated, it gives CASSFAAGQGVYSLLHF.

This clonotype has at least ten counts. The genes are TRBV29-1 and TRBJ1-2; D is undetermined. Looked up from germline, CDR1 is SQVTM and CDR2 is ANQGSEA. Trimming stripped 6 bases from V and 8 bases from J, with 28 bases between. The CDR3 has 16 amino acids. The CDR3 protein is CSVTTLAPGSPGGYTF. In DNA, the CDR3 is TGCAGCGTGACCACCCTCGCTCCGGGCTCGCCGGGAGGCTACACCTTC. Full variable domain (remainder filled in from reference TRBV29-1 and TRBJ1-2): SAVISQKPSRDICQRGTSLTIQCQVDSQVTMMFWYRQQPGQSLTLIATANQGSEATYESGFVIDKFPISRPNLTFSTLTVSNMSPEDSSIYLCSVTTLAPGSPGGYTFGSGTRLTVV.

As concerns this clonotype: This could be a read error, since a much larger clone is one nucleotide away. This chain links TRBV24-1 with TRBJ2-1; TRBD2 matches at 11 bases. Looked up from germline, CDR1 is KGHDR and CDR2 is SFDVKD. The CDR3 runs 15 residues. The CDR3 DNA follows: TGTGCCACCAGTGTAGCGGGAGGGCCCTACAATGTGCAGTTCTTC. Protein: CATSVAGGPYNVQFF.

On this clonotype itself: Germline and junction disagree at one end, which may indicate a read error. The chain carries TRBV7-8 and TRBJ2-3, with D perhaps being TRBD1 or TRBD2 (5 bases each). Germline loops: CDR1 SGHVS, CDR2 FQNEAQ. This CDR3 is 16 amino acids long. In nucleotides, the CDR3 is TGCGCCAGTAGCTTATCCCTTGAGGGGTACACAGATACGCAGTATTTT. Translation: CASSLSLEGYTDTQYF. Filled out from reference TRBV7-8 and TRBJ2-3, the complete variable domain reads GAGVSQSPRYKVAKRGQDVALRCDPISGHVSLFWYQQALGQGPEFLTYFQNEAQLDKSGLPSDRFFAERPEGSVSTLKIQRTQQEDSAVYLCASSLSLEGYTDTQYFGPGTRLTVL.

A word on this clonotype: This CDR3 is missing its conserved last phenylalanine or tryptophan, likely due to a read error. The chain couples TRBV11-3 to TRBJ2-1, with 15 bases that match TRBD2. The germline CDR1 and CDR2 sequences are SGHNT and YENEEA. The CDR3 spans 17 residues. CDR3 DNA sequence: TGTGCCAACAGCTCGGGACTAGCGGGAGGACCCTACAATGAGCAGTTCATC. It codes for CANSSGLAGGPYNEQFI.

The chain recombines TRBV6-5 with TRBJ1-1; D is possibly TRBD1 (6 bases). Germline lookup yields CDR1 MNHEY and CDR2 SVGAGI. The CDR3 is made up of 15 amino acids. Trimming shortened V by 5 bases and J by 7 bases, and 20 bases separated the two germline ends. The CDR3 reads CASSKQGRGGIEAFF. The CDR3 region has the DNA TGTGCCAGCAGTAAACAGGGACGGGGAGGGATTGAAGCTTTCTTT.

This clonotype was counted a single time. One junction end does not reproduce the germline sequence, and a read error may be involved. This chain links TRBV4-2 with TRBJ2-1; TRBD2 is a possible D gene (6 bases). The CDR3 consists of 16 residues. Germline CDR1 and CDR2: LGHNA and YNFKEQ. In DNA form, the CDR3 reads TGTGCCAGCATCCAACTTAGCGGAAGCTCCTACAATGAACAGTTCTTC. Translating gives CASIQLSGSSYNEQFF.

About this clonotype: One end of the junction varies from germline; a read error may be responsible. The CDR3 protein is CSASREGGTDTQYF. The CDR3 DNA reads as TGCAGCGCTAGCCGGGAAGGCGGCACAGATACGCAGTATTTT. The chain is built from TRBV20-1 and TRBJ2-3; D possibly corresponds to TRBD2 (5 bases). This CDR3 comprises 14 residues. The germline V gene encodes CDR1 DFQATT and CDR2 SNEGSKA (reference sequence).

About this clonotype itself: A much more abundant neighbour one base away suggests this may be a read error. The chain joins TRBV7-8 to TRBJ1-5; 8 bases are a match to TRBD1. Germline CDR1 reads SGHVS; CDR2 reads FQNEAQ. J lost 10 bases, V lost 1 base, and 9 bases had no gene match. The CDR3 consists of 15 residues. CDR3 DNA: TGTGCCAGCAGCTTAGTCCCGGACAGGGCTCACCCCCAGCATTTT. Translating gives CASSLVPDRAHPQHF. Full variable domain (missing parts from reference TRBV7-8 and TRBJ1-5): GAGVSQSPRYKVAKRGQDVALRCDPISGHVSLFWYQQALGQGPEFLTYFQNEAQLDKSGLPSDRFFAERPEGSVSTLKIQRTQQEDSAVYLCASSLVPDRAHPQHFGDGTRLSIL.

This clonotype showed up many times. V gene TRBV20-1 combines with J gene TRBJ2-4; D may match TRBD1 or TRBD2 (6 bases each). Germline assignment: CDR1 DFQATT and CDR2 SNEGSKA (reference sequence). There are 15 residues in the CDR3. V was trimmed by 0 bases and J by 7 bases, leaving 16 bases between them. The chain's CDR3 is CSARDVALGGNIQYF. The CDR3 DNA sequence: TGCAGTGCTAGAGATGTGGCACTAGGGGGGAACATTCAGTACTTC.

This rearrangement joins TRBV6-1 to TRBJ2-3; 9 nucleotides agree with TRBD1. CDR1 and CDR2 (germline): MNHNS, SASEGT. The CDR3 length is 15 residues. Germline trimming cut 10 bases from V and 8 bases from J; bases unmatched to any gene: 16. CDR3 amino acids: CANSYGTGPTVTQYF. CDR3 DNA sequence: TGTGCCAACAGCTACGGGACAGGGCCCACCGTTACGCAGTATTTT.

As concerns this clonotype: Possible read error: a much larger clone is one base away. The gene calls are TRBV20-1 and TRBJ2-1; D ambiguous. This CDR3 comprises 11 residues. From germline, CDR1 is DFQATT and CDR2 SNEGSKA (reference sequence). The CDR3 nucleotides are TGCAGCGCCGGGTCCTACAATGTGCAGTTCTTC. Protein sequence: CSAGSYNVQFF.